This TCR beta chain was profiled in a study of shared clonotypes between healthy human individuals. The protocol was immunoSEQ multiplex PCR, while the TCRdb copy is restricted to in-frame clones and leaves out a portion. The sample yields 900,000 to 1,200,000 clones, around 78% seen once. Both subsets, CD45RA+ naive and CD45RA-negative memory, were split from the CD4+ cells. Concerning this clone: Antigen specificity is unknown.

Study conclusions and caveats: The naive CD4 repertoires of a few donors were compared, and roughly 5% of clonotypes were shared. Clonotype sharing levels among donors were expected to vary with sequencing depth. Compared with memory subsets, naive subsets generally had larger estimated richness.

Trimming left V 4 bases short and J 5 bases short, with 6 bases between. Germline V gene sequence: CDR1 SGHTA, CDR2 FQGTGA. The CDR3 loop spans 12 amino acids. The clonotype comes from a man younger than 35 in good health. Some clones in this sample may be carry-over from other donors' samples. The chain is built from TRBV7-3 and TRBJ2-4, with D hard to call. The sequenced sample was memory CD4+ T cells from PBMCs. Subset specified: CD45RA-negative fraction. CDR3 bases: TGTGCCAGCAGCTCTGACCAAAACATTCAGTACTTC. It specifies CASSSDQNIQYF.